This passage covers 28 T cell receptor beta chains from one sample sequenced in a study of identical twins. TCRdb fed the 5' RACE reads into MiXCR, producing one record per CDR3 protein. The sample contains over 550,000 distinct CDR3 sequences, less than 9% of which appear only once. The sample also formed part of further work on yellow fever vaccine responses in identical twins.

What was sequenced was PBMCs. These receptors were collected from a young woman in good health.

This clonotype has more than one count but fewer than ten. V usage is TRBV28 and J usage is TRBJ1-1; no firm D call. V was shortened by 1 base and J by 7 bases, with 13 bases between the two germline ends. The CDR3 spans 14 residues. Per the germline V gene, CDR1 is MDHEN and CDR2 is SYDVKM. The CDR3 coding sequence is TGTGCCAGCAGTTTATCTGGCCTCGTGGGTGAAGCTTTCTTT. As protein: CASSLSGLVGEAFF.

This clonotype was seen repeatedly, ten times or more. V is TRBV27 and J is TRBJ2-2; TRBD2 is a possible D gene (6 bases). V lost 4 bases and J 8 bases, leaving 17 bases between the germline ends. The CDR3 consists of 15 residues. Germline V gives CDR1 MNHEY, CDR2 SMNVEV (reference sequence). The CDR3 here is CASSSPGAGSGELFF. In DNA, the CDR3 is TGTGCCAGCAGTTCCCCGGGAGCGGGTAGTGGGGAGCTGTTTTTT.

J is TRBJ2-7 and V is TRBV4-2, with D tentatively TRBD2 (6 bases). This CDR3 has 15 residues. The germline V and J ends were trimmed by 1 base and 6 bases, with 16 bases remaining between them. Per germline, CDR1 LGHNA and CDR2 YNFKEQ. The CDR3 sequence: CASSQAQTSLSEQYF. CDR3 in DNA: TGTGCCAGCAGCCAAGCCCAGACTAGTTTGAGCGAGCAGTACTTC.

In this sample, this clonotype turned up a few times. The chain employs TRBV27 and TRBJ2-3; TRBD2 matches 13 bases. The CDR3 has 19 residues. Germline-derived CDR1 and CDR2 are MNHEY and SMNVEV (reference sequence). The V segment lost 3 bases and the J segment 3 bases; nucleotides outside the gene matches: 12. The CDR3 DNA sequence: TGTGCCAGCAGTTTCGACCCCCCTGGACTAGCGGGAGTGACAGATACGCAGTATTTT. This translates into CASSFDPPGLAGVTDTQYF.

This clonotype was seen more than once but under ten times. This chain connects TRBV20-1 to TRBJ1-1, with D possibly TRBD1 on 6 matching bases. This CDR3 has 13 amino acids. From germline, CDR1 is DFQATT and CDR2 SNEGSKA (reference sequence). V was clipped by 5 bases and J by 5 bases, with 15 bases between them. As DNA, the CDR3 is TGCAGTGCTGTTACAGGGATGTGGACTGAAGCTTTCTTT. The encoded protein is CSAVTGMWTEAFF.

The CDR3 loop reads CASSQGLAYEQYF. The CDR3 DNA follows: TGTGCCAGCAGTCAAGGACTAGCGTACGAGCAGTACTTC. The chain links TRBV27 to TRBJ2-7; TRBD2 matches 9 bases. Trimming removed 5 bases from V and 4 bases from J; junction bases left unmatched: 3. CDR1 is MNHEY, CDR2 SMNVEV, per germline (reference sequence). CDR3 length: 13 amino acids.

This clonotype occurred a few times. The chain joins TRBV12-3 or TRBV12-4 to TRBJ2-3; maybe TRBD1 (6 bases). CDR3 length equals 15 residues. Trimming pared 6 bases from V and 2 bases from J, leaving 15 bases between. The CDR3 DNA sequence: TGTGCCAGCAGCCCCGGACAGACCCCCACAGATACGCAGTATTTT. It yields the protein CASSPGQTPTDTQYF.

This clonotype was seen at least ten times. Here the CDR3 reads CASSFLSGTDTQYF. CDR3 sequence (DNA): TGTGCCAGCAGTTTTCTTTCGGGCACAGATACGCAGTATTTT. This chain connects TRBV28 to TRBJ2-3; the D is unclear. With 3 bases removed from V and 1 base from J, the gap between germline ends came to 8 bases. From germline, CDR1 is MDHEN and CDR2 SYDVKM. The CDR3 is made up of 14 amino acids.

This clonotype appeared many times. The rearrangement uses TRBV21-1 and TRBJ1-6; whether TRBD1, the table's D call, matches the DNA was not checked. TRBV21-1 is a documented pseudogene. This CDR3 region has 17 residues. The CDR3: CASSLILDRGRWSPLHF. The CDR3 coding sequence is TGTGCCAGCAGCCTGATACTGGACAGGGGGCGATGGTCACCCCTCCACTTT.

This clonotype was seen repeatedly, ten times or more. The gene calls are TRBV9 and TRBJ2-1; no definite D call. Germline CDR1 reads SGDLS; CDR2 reads YYNGEE. The CDR3 extends over 11 amino acids. V lost 0 bases and J lost 13, with 8 bases in between. In DNA form, the CDR3 reads TGTGCCAGCAGCGTAGATGGCAACCAGTTCTTC. Translation gives CASSVDGNQFF.

A few counts support this clonotype. J is TRBJ2-7 and V is TRBV7-9, with a weak D call TRBD2 (7 bases). Trimming removed 2 bases from V and 0 bases from J, with 11 bases in between. The length of the CDR3 is 15 residues. Germline CDR1 reads SEHNR; CDR2 reads FQNEAQ (reference sequence). The CDR3 is CASSLRGEGSYEQYV. CDR3 nucleotides: TGTGCCAGCAGCTTAAGGGGGGAGGGCTCCTACGAGCAGTACGTC.

This clonotype occurred many times. The chain employs TRBV9 and TRBJ2-1; TRBD1 is a possible D gene (5 bases). This CDR3 is 11 amino acids long. Trimming stripped 3 bases from V and 15 bases from J, with 13 bases between. Germline-derived CDR1 and CDR2 are SGDLS and YYNGEE. This CDR3 is CASSERGTWFF. DNA for the CDR3: TGTGCCAGCAGCGAAAGGGGTACGTGGTTCTTC.

CDR3 region: CASSLGSMVYEQYF. The CDR3 DNA is TGCGCCAGCAGCTTGGGCTCTATGGTCTACGAGCAGTACTTC. This chain connects TRBV5-1 to TRBJ2-7; D is unresolved. The CDR3 covers 14 residues. The germline V gene encodes CDR1 SGHRS and CDR2 YFSETQ. Trimming removed 0 bases at V and 3 bases at J, with 10 bases between.

There are many counts of this clonotype. V and J are TRBV2 and TRBJ2-1; tentative D call: TRBD2 (11 bases). Per germline, CDR1 SNHLY and CDR2 FYNNEI. V shed 6 bases and J shed 0 bases, with 30 bases lying between them. The length of the CDR3 is 21 residues. The CDR3 sequence: CASSRQGAASGGSSSYNEQFF. DNA for the CDR3: TGTGCCAGCAGCCGACAGGGGGCGGCTAGCGGGGGGAGTAGCTCCTACAATGAGCAGTTCTTC.

This clonotype was seen a handful of times. The J gene is TRBJ2-2, the V gene TRBV11-3; the D is unclear. This CDR3 has 16 amino acids. Per the germline V gene, CDR1 is SGHNT and CDR2 is YENEEA. Trimming pared 5 bases from V and 6 bases from J, leaving 19 bases between. The CDR3 here is CASSLNLQRLSGELFF. The DNA of the CDR3 is TGTGCCAGCAGCCTCAACCTCCAGAGACTTTCCGGGGAGCTGTTTTTT.

J is TRBJ2-5 and V is TRBV20-1; TRBD2 matches 9 bases. CDR3 length equals 15 residues. V gave up 3 bases and J gave up 2 bases; unmatched junction bases: 7. From germline, CDR1 is DFQATT and CDR2 SNEGSKA (reference sequence). CDR3: CSASPRLAGQETQYF. For the CDR3, the DNA is TGCAGTGCTAGCCCAAGGCTAGCGGGGCAAGAGACCCAGTACTTC.

This clonotype was counted only a few times. The chain is built from TRBV27 and TRBJ1-5; D is undetermined. V lost 0 bases, J lost 7 bases, and 7 bases lay in between. Germline V gene data show CDR1 as MNHEY and CDR2 as SMNVEV (reference sequence). The CDR3 is 13 amino acids. CDR3 nucleotides: TGTGCCAGCAGTTTATCGGGCTGGCAGCCCCAGCATTTT. Translated, it gives CASSLSGWQPQHF.

This sequence joins TRBV3-1 and TRBJ2-1; D call uncertain. CDR3 length equals 16 residues. Per the germline V gene, CDR1 is LGHDT and CDR2 is YNNKEL (reference sequence). The V and J ends lost 2 bases and 1 base respectively, with 12 bases between them. CDR3 protein: CASSQSTLTSYNEQFF. The CDR3 DNA reads as TGTGCCAGCAGCCAAAGTACTCTCACATCCTACAATGAGCAGTTCTTC.

The chain has TRBV5-1 and TRBJ2-7, with D maybe TRBD2 (6 bases). Trimming took 0 bases from V and 4 from J, leaving 11 bases between them. The CDR3 is 14 amino acids. The V gene's germline CDR1 is SGHRS and CDR2 YFSETQ. CDR3 protein: CASSLEGGGYEQYF. The CDR3 nucleotides read TGCGCCAGCAGCTTGGAGGGAGGCGGATACGAGCAGTACTTC. The full variable domain, its missing parts supplied by reference TRBV5-1 and TRBJ2-7, is KAGVTQTPRYLIKTRGQQVTLSCSPISGHRSVSWYQQTPGQGLQFLFEYFSETQRNKGNFPGRFSGRQFSNSRSEMNVSTLELGDSALYLCASSLEGGGYEQYFGPGTRLTVT.

This clonotype was observed many times. The genes are TRBV5-1 and TRBJ1-1, with D possibly being TRBD1 (6 bases). V lost 1 base to trimming and J lost 7 bases, with 14 bases between them. Germline loops: CDR1 SGHRS, CDR2 YFSETQ. This CDR3 is built from 14 residues. The CDR3 reads CASSLQGQAVEAFF. The DNA for the CDR3 is TGCGCCAGCAGCTTGCAGGGACAAGCAGTTGAAGCTTTCTTT.

The table lists this clonotype with many counts. The rearrangement joins TRBV5-1 to TRBJ1-1; perhaps TRBD1 as D (6 bases). Germline V gene sequence: CDR1 SGHRS, CDR2 YFSETQ. Trimming stripped 3 bases from V and 3 bases from J, with 9 bases between. The CDR3 runs 13 residues. CDR3 coding DNA: TGCGCCAGCAGCTCCGGACAGCACACTGAAGCTTTCTTT. This sequence encodes CASSSGQHTEAFF.

Here the CDR3 reads CASRSGVGRGTDTQYF. CDR3 bases: TGTGCCAGCAGATCCGGGGTCGGTCGGGGTACAGATACGCAGTATTTT. V is TRBV11-2 and J is TRBJ2-3; the D gene is possibly TRBD2 (5 bases). The CDR3 spans 16 residues. Trimming removed 6 bases from V and 3 bases from J, with 19 bases in between. CDR1 and CDR2 (germline): SGHAT, FQNNGV.

This clonotype occurred a few times. V is TRBV6-5 and J is TRBJ2-1; D is possibly TRBD2 (5 bases). Germline lookup yields CDR1 MNHEY and CDR2 SVGAGI. Trimming shortened V by 0 bases and J by 0 bases, and 12 bases separated the two germline ends. The CDR3 is made up of 17 amino acids. This CDR3 reads CASSYSSSPYSYNEQFF. CDR3 coding DNA: TGTGCCAGCAGTTACTCTTCTAGCCCTTACTCCTACAATGAGCAGTTCTTC.

There are many counts of this clonotype. The chain uses TRBV12-3 or TRBV12-4 and TRBJ1-1; no clear D gene. Trimming left V 11 bases short and J 3 bases short, with 13 bases between. This CDR3 region has 12 residues. CDR3: CADRAVHTEAFF. The CDR3 DNA reads as TGTGCCGACCGGGCAGTCCACACTGAAGCTTTCTTT.

In this sample, this clonotype turned up many times. The CDR3 nucleotides read TGCGCCAGCAGGTTTTCCGGCTCTGGGGCCAACGTCCTGACTTTC. Translated: CASRFSGSGANVLTF. This sequence joins TRBV5-1 and TRBJ2-6; D unclear. The germline gives CDR1 SGHRS, CDR2 YFSETQ. The CDR3 runs to 15 residues. V dropped 5 bases and J dropped 0 bases, with 9 bases sitting between them.

The chain links TRBV15 to TRBJ2-6; D unclear. This CDR3 is built from 15 residues. Germline lookup yields CDR1 LNHNV and CDR2 YYDKDF (reference sequence). V was trimmed by 3 bases and J by 1 base, leaving 7 bases between them. The CDR3 nucleotides are TGTGCCACCAGCAGTGCGTTGTCTGGGGCCAACGTCCTGACTTTC. This sequence encodes CATSSALSGANVLTF.

CDR3: CASSSLTRDREKNIQYF. The CDR3 nucleotides read TGTGCCAGCAGTTCGCTAACTCGGGACAGGGAGAAAAACATTCAGTACTTC. The chain uses TRBV6-5 and TRBJ2-4; 9 bases line up with TRBD1. CDR3 length: 17 residues. CDR1 is MNHEY and CDR2 is SVGAGI in the germline V gene. Trimming cost V 4 bases and J 4 bases; bases outside gene matches: 11.

V gene TRBV7-2 combines with J gene TRBJ2-7; 10 nucleotides match TRBD2. Germline CDR1 and CDR2: SGHTA and FQGNSA. J lost 4 bases, V lost 6 bases, and 6 bases had no gene match. This CDR3 is 14 amino acids long. The CDR3 coding sequence is TGTGCCAGCAGTTCTAGCGGGAGTTATTACGAGCAGTACTTC. Encoded protein: CASSSSGSYYEQYF.